This T cell receptor (beta chain) was obtained from a study of CD8 T cells in Susac syndrome. RNA amounts of about 0.5 to 1 ug underwent reverse transcription with random hexamers. immunoSEQ multiplex PCR amplified TCR beta CDR3 across 54 Vbeta, 13 Jbeta. One entry per CDR3 protein results from TCRdb running MiXCR on the immunoSEQ multiplex PCR reads. Of some 300,000 distinct CDR3 sequences in the sample, approximately 89% were seen once. Turning to this clonotype: At one end the junction does not follow the germline gene, possibly because of a read error.

CDR1 and CDR2 from the germline V gene are SSHAT and FNYEAQ (reference sequence). This CDR3 has 16 amino acids. The patients who served as multiple sclerosis controls were treatment-naive and had stable or active relapsing-remitting disease that fulfilled the revised McDonald criteria. FACS was used to enrich TEMRA cells, whereas the CD8+ and CD4+ T cells were obtained by negative isolation. The sample comprised CD8+ T cells from PBMCs. The genes are TRBV7-7 and TRBJ2-1; the match to TRBD2 covers 7 bases. This receptor was obtained from a human donor with multiple sclerosis. The DNA of the CDR3 is TGTGCTAGCAGCCTCGCCGGGACTACCTTATACAATGAGCAGTTCTTC. This encodes CASSLAGTTLYNEQFF.